Sequencing of this T cell receptor (beta chain) was carried out in a study of identical twins. Study-level findings and limits: Its conclusions, products of cross-sectional statistical analysis, did not come from following the same donors.

V shed 0 bases and J 1 base; nucleotides not matched to a gene: 7. Germline V gene lookup returns CDR1 LGHNA and CDR2 YNFKEQ. The CDR3 length is 17 residues. Comments on this clonotype: The antigen remains unidentified.

TCRdb fed the 5' RACE reads into MiXCR, producing one record per CDR3 protein. Of about 530,000 distinct CDR3 sequences listed, around 20% are singletons. These data were likewise used in another study, on yellow fever vaccine responses in identical twins.

The receptor was derived from a woman aged 18 to 35 in good health. The sequencing input was CD4+ T cells sorted from blood. The chain is built from TRBV4-2 and TRBJ2-3, with TRBD2 matching over 7 bases. This CDR3 reads CASSQDITAGGTDTQYF. CDR3 nucleotides: TGTGCCAGCAGCCAAGACATAACTGCGGGGGGCACAGATACGCAGTATTTT.